The 10 T cell receptor beta chains given below trace back to one sample, sequenced in a study of radiotherapy plus CTLA-4 blockade in lung cancer. Here immunoSEQ multiplex PCR was the method, and the copy in TCRdb shows in-frame clones only, minus some. The table includes fewer than 100,000 clones, under 90% detected once. This material consisted of peripheral blood, taken from a patient treated with radiotherapy plus ipilimumab. The receptor source for this set is a human donor with non-small cell lung cancer who had stable disease on radiotherapy plus ipilimumab.

The chain combines TRBV5-1 with TRBJ2-3; TRBD2 aligns across 8 bases. The V and J ends lost 1 base and 6 bases, in that order; junction bases with no gene match: 7. The CDR3 is 15 amino acids. Per the germline V gene, CDR1 is SGHRS and CDR2 is YFSETQ. The CDR3 DNA sequence: TGCGCCAGCAGCTTGTCAGCGGGGGCGCTGGATACGCAGTATTTT. Its protein product is CASSLSAGALDTQYF.

This clone was seen a handful of times. This chain connects TRBV7-9 to TRBJ2-3, with a possible D match to TRBD1 (5 bases). Trimming took 1 base from V and 3 from J, leaving 11 bases between them. The germline V gene encodes CDR1 SEHNR and CDR2 FQNEAQ (reference sequence). This CDR3 contains 15 residues. DNA of the CDR3: TGTGCCAGCAGCTTAGACAGGAGTGGGACAGATACGCAGTATTTT. This encodes CASSLDRSGTDTQYF. The full variable domain, rest sourced from reference TRBV7-9 and TRBJ2-3, is DTGVSQNPRHKITKRGQNVTFRCDPISEHNRLYWYRQTLGQGPEFLTYFQNEAQLEKSRLLSDRFSAERPKGSFSTLEIQRTEQGDSAMYLCASSLDRSGTDTQYFGPGTRLTVL.

The J gene is TRBJ2-5, the V gene TRBV19; possibly TRBD1 for D (5 bases). The CDR3 covers 15 residues. Trimming left V 7 bases short and J 3 bases short, with 18 bases between. Germline V gene data show CDR1 as LNHDA and CDR2 as SQIVND (reference sequence). CDR3 nucleotide sequence: TGTGCCAGTAATTTCTTGGGGCAGGTGAAAGAGACCCAGTACTTC. Translation gives CASNFLGQVKETQYF.

The V call is TRBV5-5, the J call TRBJ1-1; D is unclear. The CDR3 is 13 residues long. Trimming cost V 3 bases and J 3 bases, with 9 bases left between them. Germline V CDR1 and CDR2: SGHKS, YYEKEE (reference sequence). CDR3 bases: TGTGCCAGCAGCTCTGAACCGTACACTGAAGCTTTCTTT. It codes for CASSSEPYTEAFF.

This clone has more than one count but fewer than ten. This chain uses TRBV19 with TRBJ1-4, with a tentative D call TRBD1 (5 bases). CDR1 is LNHDA and CDR2 is SQIVND in the germline V gene (reference sequence). The germline V and J ends were trimmed by 7 bases and 3 bases, with 15 bases remaining between them. This CDR3 is built from 15 residues. CDR3 nucleotide sequence: TGTGCCAGTACACGGTCGGGGGTGTCTAATGAAAAACTGTTTTTT. It codes for CASTRSGVSNEKLFF.

This clone was counted between two and nine times. This chain uses TRBV27 with TRBJ2-1; TRBD2 agrees at 13 bases. Germline V lookup: CDR1 MNHEY, CDR2 SMNVEV (reference sequence). CDR3 length: 15 amino acids. The ends lost 2 bases at V and 7 bases at J; junction bases unmatched: 2. The CDR3, as DNA: TGTGCCAGCAGTTTAACGGGACTAGCGGGAAATGAGCAGTTCTTC. It codes for CASSLTGLAGNEQFF.

The chain combines TRBV4-2 with TRBJ2-7, with 7 bases identical to TRBD2. The junction had 10 bases not matched to a gene; V was cut back by 3 bases and J by 2 bases. The CDR3 sequence is 16 residues long. Germline CDR1 is LGHNA and CDR2 is YNFKEQ. This CDR3 reads CASSQMWDGGTYEQYF. CDR3 bases: TGTGCCAGCAGCCAGATGTGGGACGGGGGGACCTACGAGCAGTACTTC.

This clone was observed a single time. CDR3 protein: CASSGRGDHQETQYF. The CDR3 DNA sequence: TGTGCCAGCAGCGGGCGGGGGGATCACCAAGAGACCCAGTACTTC. J is TRBJ2-5 and V is TRBV9; 8 positions agree with TRBD2. The CDR3 runs to 15 residues. Per the germline V gene, CDR1 is SGDLS and CDR2 is YYNGEE. V trimming: 3 bases; J trimming: 0 bases; junction bases outside the gene matches: 4.

This chain uses TRBV5-1 with TRBJ2-2; 13 bases are a match to TRBD2. V lost 3 bases to trimming and J lost 6 bases; unmatched junction nucleotides: 5. This CDR3 is 16 amino acids long. Germline-derived CDR1 and CDR2 are SGHRS and YFSETQ. CDR3 DNA: TGCGCCAGCAGCTCAGGACTAGCGGGAGCGGCCGGGGAGCTGTTTTTT. Protein sequence: CASSSGLAGAAGELFF.

This rearrangement joins TRBV6-1 to TRBJ1-3; D remains ambiguous. The V gene's germline CDR1 is MNHNS and CDR2 SASEGT. V was cut by 6 bases and J by 0 bases, with 12 bases left in between. The CDR3 sequence is 15 residues long. CDR3 amino acids: CASRVSRGSGNTIYF. The CDR3 nucleotides are TGTGCCAGCAGGGTCTCCCGGGGCTCTGGAAACACCATATATTTT.